The 27 T cell receptor beta chains below all came from one sample that was sequenced in a study of shared clonotypes between healthy human individuals. Sequencing was performed with immunoSEQ multiplex PCR; in TCRdb, only in-frame clones are kept and a portion is missing. Here the sample spans roughly 2 million clones, 85% to 95% being singletons. Sequencing used naive CD4+ T cells sorted from blood. Subset indicated: CD45RA+ positively selected. The receptors shown here come from a man aged 18 to 29 in good health.

The chain joins TRBV27 to TRBJ2-7; 11 bases are a match to TRBD1. Unmatched junction bases numbered 8, after V lost 7 bases and J lost 6 bases. The CDR3 spans 14 residues. Germline CDR1 reads MNHEY; CDR2 reads SMNVEV (reference sequence). The CDR3 bases are TGTGCCAGCAAACGTGGACAGGGGGCGTTCGAGCAGTACTTC. This translates into CASKRGQGAFEQYF.

The chain is built from TRBV2 and TRBJ2-4; the D gene is possibly TRBD1 (5 bases). The CDR3 extends over 17 amino acids. Trimming left V 3 bases short and J 0 bases short, with 15 bases between. Germline V gene lookup returns CDR1 SNHLY and CDR2 FYNNEI. CDR3 DNA sequence: TGTGCCAGCAGTGAGATCGGCAAGGGGCTAGCCAAAAACATTCAGTACTTC. It translates to CASSEIGKGLAKNIQYF.

This sequence joins TRBV6-5 and TRBJ2-2; weak D call: TRBD1 (6 bases). Germline CDR1 and CDR2: MNHEY and SVGAGI. Deletions cut 2 bases from V and 6 bases from J, with 10 bases between. The CDR3 sequence is 14 residues long. CDR3 sequence reads: CASSYPGAAGELFF. In DNA, the CDR3 is TGTGCCAGCAGTTACCCAGGGGCCGCCGGGGAGCTGTTTTTT.

The J gene is TRBJ1-5, the V gene TRBV6-5; no firm D call. V was shortened by 6 bases and J by 5 bases, with 11 bases between the two germline ends. This CDR3 has 13 residues. From germline, CDR1 is MNHEY and CDR2 SVGAGI. The DNA of the CDR3 is TGTGCCAGCAGGCCTTACTTCGATCAGCCCCAGCATTTT. This sequence encodes CASRPYFDQPQHF.

The chain has TRBV28 and TRBJ1-2; D gene uncertain. The V gene lost 3 bases and the J gene lost 2 bases, with 13 bases spanning the gap. Germline loops: CDR1 MDHEN, CDR2 SYDVKM. CDR3 size: 15 residues. For the CDR3, the DNA is TGTGCCAGCAGTTTTGGTCCCGGTGGGAACTATGGCTACACCTTC. This translates into CASSFGPGGNYGYTF.

This chain links TRBV7-6 with TRBJ1-2, with D maybe TRBD1 (6 bases). The CDR3 totals 11 residues. V was pared by 5 bases and J by 8 bases, with 9 bases between. Germline V lookup: CDR1 SGHVS, CDR2 FNYEAQ. The CDR3 loop reads CASSGGLGYTF. The CDR3 coding sequence is TGTGCCAGCAGCGGGGGGCTGGGCTACACCTTC.

As for this clone: The junction shows a germline mismatch at one end, possibly a read error. The chain couples TRBV7-8 to TRBJ1-3; TRBD1 aligns across 8 bases. The CDR3 runs 17 residues. The germline gives CDR1 SGHVS, CDR2 FQNEAQ. In DNA form, the CDR3 reads TGTGCCAGCAGCTTGGGGACAGGAACGAGCTCTGGAAACACCGTATATTTT. This gives the protein CASSLGTGTSSGNTVYF.

The V gene is TRBV4-2, the J gene TRBJ1-6; TRBD1 might be the D (6 bases). Germline V gives CDR1 LGHNA, CDR2 YNFKEQ. The CDR3 spans 16 residues. V dropped 4 bases and J dropped 7 bases, with 17 bases sitting between them. The CDR3 sequence is CASSRGTPGENSPLHF. The CDR3 region has the DNA TGTGCCAGCAGCCGGGGGACACCCGGAGAAAATTCACCCCTCCACTTT.

V is TRBV6-1 and J is TRBJ2-7; 8 positions match TRBD2. The germline V gene has CDR1 MNHNS and CDR2 SASEGT. CDR3 length equals 15 residues. Germline trimming cut 4 bases from V and 3 bases from J; bases unmatched to any gene: 8. CDR3 sequence (DNA): TGTGCCAGCAGTGGACGAAGCGGGAGTCGCTACGAGCAGTACTTC. Protein: CASSGRSGSRYEQYF.

This chain connects TRBV10-1 to TRBJ2-3; no definite D call. V gave up 3 bases and J gave up 8 bases, with 15 bases separating them. Germline V gene lookup returns CDR1 WNHNN and CDR2 SYGVQD (reference sequence). This CDR3 has 14 amino acids. This CDR3 is CASSDPQSWGTQYF. Written as DNA, the CDR3 is TGCGCCAGCAGTGACCCCCAGTCTTGGGGTACGCAGTATTTT.

CDR3 loop: CASSFNLYGYTF. As DNA, the CDR3 is TGTGCCAGCAGTTTCAATCTCTATGGCTACACCTTC. The rearrangement links TRBV27 to TRBJ1-2; D is ambiguous. The length of the CDR3 is 12 residues. Trimming removed 3 bases from V and 4 bases from J, with 6 bases in between. Per germline, CDR1 MNHEY and CDR2 SMNVEV (reference sequence).

The gene calls are TRBV19 and TRBJ1-1; TRBD1 is a possible D gene (5 bases). The V end was cut by 8 bases, the J end by 2 bases, with 12 bases between. CDR1 is LNHDA and CDR2 is SQIVND in the germline V gene (reference sequence). CDR3 length: 13 residues. Written as DNA, the CDR3 is TGTGCCAGTGGACACAACACTAACACTGAAGCTTTCTTT. It yields the protein CASGHNTNTEAFF.

J is TRBJ1-1 and V is TRBV28, with no clear D. There are 12 residues in the CDR3. V shed 5 bases and J shed 3 bases, with 7 bases lying between them. Germline V lookup: CDR1 MDHEN, CDR2 SYDVKM. CDR3 DNA: TGTGCCAGCAGTCGGACGTACACTGAAGCTTTCTTT. Its protein product is CASSRTYTEAFF.

The chain employs TRBV11-1 and TRBJ2-3, with 9 positions matching TRBD1. The V segment lost 4 bases and the J segment 2 bases; nucleotides outside the gene matches: 7. Germline V gene data show CDR1 as SGHAT and CDR2 as FQDESV (reference sequence). The CDR3 spans 16 residues. The CDR3 nucleotides read TGTGCCAGCAGCTGGGGACAGGGAGATTCCACAGATACGCAGTATTTT. It is translated as CASSWGQGDSTDTQYF. Using reference TRBV11-1 and TRBJ2-3 for the parts outside the CDR3, the full variable domain is EAEVAQSPRYKITEKSQAVAFWCDPISGHATLYWYRQILGQGPELLVQFQDESVVDDSQLPKDRFSAERLKGVDSTLKIQPAELGDSAMYLCASSWGQGDSTDTQYFGPGTRLTVL.

The V and J genes are TRBV5-8 and TRBJ1-5, with D hard to call. Germline V gene lookup returns CDR1 SGHTS and CDR2 YDEGEE. This CDR3 contains 14 residues. Trimming shortened V by 3 bases and J by 0 bases, and 7 bases separated the two germline ends. The DNA of the CDR3 is TGTGCCAGCAGCTCGACGGTTAGCAATCAGCCCCAGCATTTT. It is translated as CASSSTVSNQPQHF.

The V call is TRBV19, the J call TRBJ2-7; TRBD1 or TRBD2 may be the D gene (5 bases each). Germline lookup yields CDR1 LNHDA and CDR2 SQIVND (reference sequence). Trimming cost V 8 bases and J 1 base, with 15 bases left between them. The CDR3 runs 14 residues. The CDR3: CASGTDGSSYEQYF. The CDR3 bases are TGTGCCAGTGGGACGGACGGATCTTCCTACGAGCAGTACTTC.

This clone was observed once. This chain uses TRBV2 with TRBJ2-5; D not certain. CDR1 and CDR2 from the germline V gene are SNHLY and FYNNEI. CDR3 length: 15 amino acids. Trimming removed 4 bases from V and 5 bases from J, with 17 bases in between. The chain's CDR3 is CASSGAATQRETQYF. The CDR3 DNA reads as TGTGCCAGCAGTGGGGCAGCCACCCAACGGGAGACCCAGTACTTC.

V and J are TRBV28 and TRBJ2-7; TRBD2 aligns across 7 bases. Trimming removed 5 bases from V and 5 bases from J; junction bases left unmatched: 12. The germline gives CDR1 MDHEN, CDR2 SYDVKM. The CDR3 is 15 amino acids. The chain's CDR3 is CASSPGDLAVHEQYF. CDR3 nucleotides: TGTGCCAGCAGTCCTGGGGACCTAGCGGTCCACGAGCAGTACTTC.

On this clone itself: Other nucleotide sequences from this sample produce the same CDR3. In nucleotides, the CDR3 is TGCAGCGTACTAGCGGGAGGGCCGTACGAGCAGTACTTC. Translated: CSVLAGGPYEQYF. The chain joins TRBV29-1 to TRBJ2-7; TRBD2 agrees at 13 bases. The germline V gene encodes CDR1 SQVTM and CDR2 ANQGSEA. The J segment lost 4 bases and the V segment lost 6 bases, leaving 3 bases of the junction unmatched. This CDR3 spans 13 amino acids.

The V call is TRBV4-1, the J call TRBJ2-7; 9 bases map to TRBD1. V was clipped by 6 bases and J by 6 bases; unmatched bases: 12. Per the germline V gene, CDR1 is MGHRA and CDR2 is YSYEKL. The CDR3 is 15 residues long. The CDR3 nucleotides read TGCGCCAGCAGGGAAGGGGACAGGGAGAGGAGCGAGCAGTACTTC. Amino acid sequence: CASREGDRERSEQYF.

Turning to this clone: Possible read error: a much larger clone is one base away. Other nucleotide sequences from this sample produce the same CDR3. This rearrangement joins TRBV7-8 to TRBJ1-1, with TRBD1 matching 7 bases. The CDR3 consists of 14 residues. V lost 1 base to trimming and J lost 1 base; unmatched junction nucleotides: 0. Germline lookup yields CDR1 SGHVS and CDR2 FQNEAQ. The CDR3 spells CASSLDRGNTEAFF. The CDR3 coding sequence is TGTGCCAGCAGCTTAGACAGGGGGAACACTGAAGCTTTCTTT.

Comment on this clone: The sample holds other DNA sequences that translate to the same CDR3. The rearrangement uses TRBV7-2 and TRBJ1-2; 11 bases line up with TRBD1. CDR3 length: 15 residues. V was pared by 0 bases and J by 4 bases, with 1 base of the junction left unmatched. The germline gives CDR1 SGHTA, CDR2 FQGNSA. The CDR3 loop reads CASSLAGTGGYGYTF. The CDR3 bases are TGTGCCAGCAGCTTAGCCGGGACAGGGGGCTATGGCTACACCTTC.

The chain links TRBV28 to TRBJ1-2, with 8 positions matching TRBD1. J gave up 4 bases and V 5 bases, and 6 bases lay outside the gene matches. CDR1 and CDR2 from the germline V gene are MDHEN and SYDVKM. This CDR3 is 14 amino acids long. Here the CDR3 reads CASSKIGTGYGYTF. As DNA, the CDR3 is TGTGCCAGCAGTAAAATCGGGACAGGCTATGGCTACACCTTC.

V gene TRBV28 combines with J gene TRBJ2-7, with D perhaps matching TRBD2 (7 bases). V lost 8 bases and J 3 bases, leaving 26 bases between the germline ends. The length of the CDR3 is 17 residues. From germline, CDR1 is MDHEN and CDR2 SYDVKM. CDR3 residues: CASRGGGRRLIHYEQYF. The CDR3 bases are TGTGCCAGCCGAGGGGGGGGCCGCCGACTCATCCACTACGAGCAGTACTTC.

The V gene is TRBV6-1, the J gene TRBJ1-2; D uncertain. Looked up from germline, CDR1 is MNHNS and CDR2 is SASEGT. There are 11 residues in the CDR3. V was pared by 6 bases and J by 4 bases, with 6 bases between. The CDR3 nucleotides are TGTGCCAGCAGCGAACTCTATGGCTACACCTTC. Its protein product is CASSELYGYTF.

The rearrangement links TRBV2 to TRBJ1-3; no reliable D call. Trimming took off 3 bases at V and 2 bases at J, with 14 bases between the two ends. CDR1 and CDR2 from the germline V gene are SNHLY and FYNNEI. The CDR3 is 16 amino acids. CDR3 protein: CASSDQSPPAGNTIYF. The CDR3 coding sequence is TGTGCCAGCAGTGATCAGAGTCCTCCGGCTGGAAACACCATATATTTT.

The chain carries TRBV6-6 and TRBJ2-1, with 7 positions matching TRBD1. The CDR3 has 15 residues. The junction had 5 bases not matched to a gene; V was cut back by 4 bases and J by 2 bases. The germline gives CDR1 MNHNY, CDR2 SVGAGI (reference sequence). The CDR3 DNA follows: TGTGCCAGCAGTTGGGTCGGGACAGCCTACAATGAGCAGTTCTTC. Translation: CASSWVGTAYNEQFF.